This TCR beta chain is from a study of blood T cells in healthy people across ages. Study results and limitations: From one million sequenced T cells, diversity estimates were lower bounds. More naive CD4+ cells and higher diversity marked long-lived donors relative to aged donors.

The V gene's germline CDR1 is SEHNR and CDR2 FQNEAQ (reference sequence). The CDR3 is 12 residues long. The second PCR ran roughly 6 to 11 cycles with a sample-barcoded 5' primer and J-beta primers. TCRdb ran MiXCR on the 5' RACE reads and lists one entry per CDR3 protein. The repertoire holds about 1,600,000 distinct CDR3 sequences, with 42% as singletons. Donation came from healthy Caucasian individuals in Russia who were aged roughly 6 to 95. Worth noting for this clonotype: Its target is not known.

The rearrangement uses TRBV7-9 and TRBJ2-7; D remains unclear. The J call is doubtful: the DNA matches TRBJ2-5 better. The sequencing input was blood. The sequence was obtained from a young woman in good health. CDR3 in amino acids: CASSPLMETQYF. CDR3 nucleotide sequence: TGTGCCAGCAGCCCTCTCATGGAGACCCAGTACTTC.